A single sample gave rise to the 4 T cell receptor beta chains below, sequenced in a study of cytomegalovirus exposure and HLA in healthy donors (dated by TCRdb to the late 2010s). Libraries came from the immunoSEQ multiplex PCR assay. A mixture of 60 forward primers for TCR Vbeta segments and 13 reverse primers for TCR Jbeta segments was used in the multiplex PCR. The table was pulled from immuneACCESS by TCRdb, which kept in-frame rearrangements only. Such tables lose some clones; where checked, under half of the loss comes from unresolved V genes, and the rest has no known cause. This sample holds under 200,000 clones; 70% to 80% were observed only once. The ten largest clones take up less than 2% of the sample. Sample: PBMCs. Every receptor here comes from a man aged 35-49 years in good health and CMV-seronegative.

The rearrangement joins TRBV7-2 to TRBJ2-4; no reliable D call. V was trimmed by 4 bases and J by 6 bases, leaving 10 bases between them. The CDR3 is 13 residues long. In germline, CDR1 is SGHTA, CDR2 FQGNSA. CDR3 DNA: TGTGCCAGCAGCTCCCCCTCAGTAAACATTCAGTACTTC. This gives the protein CASSSPSVNIQYF.

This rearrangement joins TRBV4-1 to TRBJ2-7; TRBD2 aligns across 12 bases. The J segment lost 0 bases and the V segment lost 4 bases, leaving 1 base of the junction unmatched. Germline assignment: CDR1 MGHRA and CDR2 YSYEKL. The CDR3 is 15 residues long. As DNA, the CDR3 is TGCGCCAGCAGCCCGGGACTAGCGGGCTCCTACGAGCAGTACTTC. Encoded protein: CASSPGLAGSYEQYF.

For the CDR3, the DNA is TGTGCCAGCAGGAATAGCGGGAGCAACAATGAGCAGTTCTTC. Translated: CASRNSGSNNEQFF. The chain links TRBV9 to TRBJ2-1; the match to TRBD2 covers 9 bases. The CDR3 has 14 residues. The J segment lost 5 bases and the V segment lost 5 bases, leaving 5 bases of the junction unmatched. The germline V gene has CDR1 SGDLS and CDR2 YYNGEE.

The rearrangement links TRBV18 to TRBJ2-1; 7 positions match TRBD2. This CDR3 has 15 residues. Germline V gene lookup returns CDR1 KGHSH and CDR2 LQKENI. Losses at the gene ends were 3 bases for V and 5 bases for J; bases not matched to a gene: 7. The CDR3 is CASSPGGSRDNEQFF. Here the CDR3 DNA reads TGTGCCAGCTCACCGGGCGGGAGCCGGGACAATGAGCAGTTCTTC.